The entry below describes one T cell receptor beta chain. The data were obtained in a study of blood T cell repertoires in COVID-19. Study-wide background: COVID-19 samples, acute and convalescent, were from the United States, Italy and Spain.

The CDR3 has 13 residues. Deletions cut 8 bases from V and 6 bases from J, with 11 bases between. Germline V gene lookup returns CDR1 MNHEY and CDR2 SVGAGI. Sequencing was performed with immunoSEQ multiplex PCR; in TCRdb, only in-frame clones are kept and a portion is missing. The table shows 50,000 to 80,000 clones, with more than 75% occurring only once. The source is a man aged 55 to 70 with COVID-19, enrolled during active disease. V gene TRBV6-5 combines with J gene TRBJ1-6; D is possibly TRBD1 (6 bases). Source material: peripheral blood. In DNA, the CDR3 is TGTGCCAGCGGATCCAGGGGTAATTCACCCCTCCACTTT. It specifies CASGSRGNSPLHF.